These 20 T cell receptor beta chains were all obtained from the same sample, sequenced in a study of T-cell reconstitution after alpha-beta-depleted transplantation in children. For TCRbeta, the library was prepared with unique molecular identifiers. From the PCR reads, TCRdb called clonotypes with MiXCR, one entry per CDR3 protein. Of fewer than 750,000 distinct CDR3 sequences listed, 27% were seen once; the top ten hold around a third. This specimen consisted of PBMCs, obtained before TCRalphabeta/CD19-depleted stem cell transplant. These receptors all stem from a boy in the first two years of life with Wiskott-Aldrich syndrome, due to receive a stem cell transplant.

This chain uses TRBV7-2 with TRBJ1-4; possibly TRBD1 for D (5 bases). V was clipped by 3 bases and J by 0 bases, with 8 bases between them. This CDR3 has 15 residues. CDR1 is SGHTA and CDR2 is FQGNSA in the germline V gene. The CDR3 here is CASSLEGTTNEKLFF. CDR3 coding DNA: TGTGCCAGCAGCTTGGAGGGGACAACTAATGAAAAACTGTTTTTT.

A few counts support this clonotype. V is TRBV3-1 and J is TRBJ1-1; D is ambiguous. Germline-derived CDR1 and CDR2 are LGHDT and YNNKEL (reference sequence). This CDR3 contains 14 residues. Trimming took off 4 bases at V and 4 bases at J, with 13 bases between the two ends. CDR3 in amino acids: CASSRGISFTEAFF. CDR3 DNA: TGTGCCAGCAGCCGTGGGATATCTTTCACTGAAGCTTTCTTT.

The chain joins TRBV20-1 to TRBJ2-3, with TRBD2 as a possible D gene (6 bases). V was trimmed by 3 bases and J by 5 bases, leaving 21 bases between them. Germline V CDR1 and CDR2: DFQATT, SNEGSKA (reference sequence). This CDR3 region has 16 residues. This CDR3 is CSASPRERGVKDTQYF. The CDR3 nucleotides are TGCAGTGCTAGTCCCCGGGAGAGGGGTGTAAAAGATACGCAGTATTTT.

This chain joins TRBV2 and TRBJ2-1, with 12 bases matching TRBD2. Looked up from germline, CDR1 is SNHLY and CDR2 is FYNNEI. The V segment lost 10 bases and the J segment 1 base; nucleotides outside the gene matches: 17. This CDR3 spans 19 amino acids. This CDR3 reads CAISLAPLAGGGSYNEQFF. For the CDR3, the DNA is TGTGCCATCTCCCTGGCCCCGCTAGCGGGAGGGGGGTCCTACAATGAGCAGTTCTTC.

V usage is TRBV5-1 and J usage is TRBJ2-3; 9 bases align to TRBD1. This CDR3 spans 16 amino acids. Trimming at V came to 4 bases and at J to 0 bases, leaving 6 bases not matched to a gene. The germline CDR1 and CDR2 sequences are SGHRS and YFSETQ. CDR3 sequence: CASSPRTGDSTDTQYF. The CDR3 DNA follows: TGCGCCAGCAGCCCTCGGACAGGGGATAGCACAGATACGCAGTATTTT.

V is TRBV5-1 and J is TRBJ2-4, with D perhaps TRBD2 (5 bases). Trimming left V 5 bases short and J 6 bases short, with 21 bases between. From germline, CDR1 is SGHRS and CDR2 YFSETQ. This CDR3 is 16 amino acids long. CDR3 amino acids: CASSESFGLSGNIQYF. The CDR3 nucleotides read TGCGCCAGCAGTGAGAGTTTCGGGTTAAGCGGAAACATTCAGTACTTC.

This clonotype was counted between two and nine times. This chain uses TRBV20-1 with TRBJ1-4, with 9 bases fitting TRBD1. This CDR3 region has 14 residues. Germline V CDR1 and CDR2: DFQATT, SNEGSKA (reference sequence). Trimming at V came to 6 bases and at J to 5 bases, leaving 7 bases not matched to a gene. The CDR3 nucleotides read TGCAGTGCGACCCCCGGGACAGGGAATGAAAAACTGTTTTTT. Encoded protein: CSATPGTGNEKLFF.

This chain uses TRBV5-1 with TRBJ2-1; 13 bases align to TRBD2. CDR1 is SGHRS and CDR2 is YFSETQ in the germline V gene. Unmatched junction bases numbered 4, after V lost 4 bases and J lost 6 bases. The CDR3 sequence is 15 residues long. CDR3 bases: TGCGCCAGCAGCGCGGGACTAGCGGGGATCAATGAGCAGTTCTTC. Residues: CASSAGLAGINEQFF.

This clonotype was counted between two and nine times. The V and J genes are TRBV6-1 and TRBJ2-5, with 10 nucleotides matching TRBD2. The V and J ends lost 6 bases and 1 base, in that order; junction bases with no gene match: 5. The CDR3 is made up of 15 amino acids. CDR1 MNHNS and CDR2 SASEGT come from the germline V gene. This chain's CDR3 is CASSRTSGAQETQYF. For the CDR3, the DNA is TGTGCCAGCAGCCGGACTAGCGGAGCCCAAGAGACCCAGTACTTC.

The chain links TRBV3-1 to TRBJ2-1; D is undetermined. Trimming shortened V by 1 base and J by 0 bases, and 10 bases separated the two germline ends. In germline, CDR1 is LGHDT, CDR2 YNNKEL (reference sequence). This CDR3 has 16 amino acids. The CDR3 here is CASSQVLSYSYNEQFF. The CDR3 bases are TGTGCCAGCAGCCAAGTCCTATCTTACTCCTACAATGAGCAGTTCTTC.

The chain carries TRBV5-1 and TRBJ1-3, with a possible D match to TRBD1 (6 bases). V was cut by 1 base and J by 0 bases, with 8 bases left in between. Germline CDR1 and CDR2: SGHRS and YFSETQ. CDR3 size: 15 residues. In nucleotides, the CDR3 is TGCGCCAGCAGCTTGCAGGGGTCCTCTGGAAACACCATATATTTT. Protein: CASSLQGSSGNTIYF.

This clonotype was seen a handful of times. The V and J genes are TRBV7-2 and TRBJ2-5, with 8 bases that match TRBD1. This CDR3 has 16 amino acids. CDR1 and CDR2 (germline): SGHTA, FQGNSA. The J segment lost 2 bases and the V segment lost 5 bases, leaving 10 bases of the junction unmatched. CDR3 sequence reads: CASSPFPGTGQETQYF. In DNA, the CDR3 is TGTGCCAGCAGCCCCTTCCCCGGGACAGGTCAAGAGACCCAGTACTTC.

This clonotype has a handful of counts. The chain links TRBV5-1 to TRBJ1-1, with D perhaps TRBD1 (6 bases). The CDR3 covers 16 residues. The germline gives CDR1 SGHRS, CDR2 YFSETQ. V was cut by 4 bases and J by 0 bases, with 16 bases left in between. Written as DNA, the CDR3 is TGCGCCAGCAGCGAAATCAAGACAGGTCTGAACACTGAAGCTTTCTTT. Its translation: CASSEIKTGLNTEAFF.

The rearrangement links TRBV5-5 to TRBJ2-3; D may correspond to TRBD1 or TRBD2 (6 bases each). Germline-derived CDR1 and CDR2 are SGHKS and YYEKEE (reference sequence). V lost 5 bases, J lost 5 bases, and 18 bases lay in between. The CDR3 loop spans 15 amino acids. The CDR3 bases are TGTGCCAGCAGAAGACAACAGGGAGGTGGAGATACGCAGTATTTT. Translating gives CASRRQQGGGDTQYF.

The chain carries TRBV20-1 and TRBJ1-1; no clear D. This CDR3 has 13 residues. The V gene's germline CDR1 is DFQATT and CDR2 SNEGSKA (reference sequence). Deletions cut 3 bases from V and 1 base from J, with 9 bases between. In DNA, the CDR3 is TGCAGTGCTAGCCACGACGGGAACACTGAAGCTTTCTTT. Translation gives CSASHDGNTEAFF.

This clonotype was found a few times. This chain uses TRBV5-1 with TRBJ2-5; 11 bases fit TRBD1. This CDR3 region has 15 residues. Germline V lookup: CDR1 SGHRS, CDR2 YFSETQ. V lost 3 bases to trimming and J lost 4 bases; unmatched junction nucleotides: 5. The CDR3 reads CASSSWTGGLETQYF. The CDR3 coding sequence is TGCGCCAGCAGCTCGTGGACAGGGGGCTTAGAGACCCAGTACTTC.

This clonotype was seen only a few times. This chain uses TRBV28 with TRBJ1-5; D may be TRBD1 (6 bases). V was trimmed by 6 bases and J by 7 bases, leaving 10 bases between them. Per the germline V gene, CDR1 is MDHEN and CDR2 is SYDVKM. The CDR3 is 12 residues long. CDR3 nucleotide sequence: TGTGCCAGCAGCGAGGGGGGCCAGCCCCAGCATTTT. It translates to CASSEGGQPQHF.

This clonotype appeared a few times. CDR3 residues: CASSAVGVDQPQHF. CDR3 DNA: TGTGCCAGCAGCGCCGTCGGGGTTGATCAGCCCCAGCATTTT. The rearrangement links TRBV7-9 to TRBJ1-5; D unresolved. The CDR3 is 14 residues long. Germline lookup yields CDR1 SEHNR and CDR2 FQNEAQ (reference sequence). Trimming removed 5 bases from V and 5 bases from J, with 13 bases in between.

The chain carries TRBV15 and TRBJ2-7; 7 bases match TRBD2. Trimming at V came to 5 bases and at J to 0 bases, leaving 7 bases not matched to a gene. The CDR3 length is 15 residues. CDR1 LNHNV and CDR2 YYDKDF come from the germline V gene (reference sequence). CDR3 sequence (DNA): TGTGCCACCAGCCGGGGAGGGCAGGGCTCCTACGAGCAGTACTTC. Residues: CATSRGGQGSYEQYF.

The rearrangement joins TRBV20-1 to TRBJ2-7, with D perhaps given as TRBD1 or TRBD2 (6 bases each). There are 14 residues in the CDR3. Germline values: CDR1 DFQATT, CDR2 SNEGSKA (reference sequence). Trimming removed 0 bases at V and 0 bases at J, with 9 bases between. The CDR3 here is CSAREGGGSYEQYF. Written as DNA, the CDR3 is TGCAGTGCTAGAGAAGGAGGGGGCTCCTACGAGCAGTACTTC.